This T cell receptor (beta chain) was obtained from a study of blood T cell repertoires in COVID-19. As for the study in general: Sites across the United States, Italy and Spain contributed samples from acute and convalescent COVID-19. PBMCs, B-cell-depleted T cells, or T cells provided the cDNA or gDNA that made up the material.

Authors' methods: Scientists estimated how many nucleated cells there were by amplifying reference gene primers. Only in-frame clones appear in the TCRdb table, and some are missing; sequencing was by immunoSEQ multiplex PCR. D and trimming were read from the DNA, whereas the V and J calls and clone size are those reported in that table. The sample has tens of thousands of clones, around four fifths seen once. The CDR3 covers 16 residues. Trimming took 2 bases from V and 0 from J, leaving 11 bases between them. Germline values: CDR1 MNHEY, CDR2 SVGAGI. This receptor was taken from a man aged 45-65 years with active COVID-19. J is TRBJ1-3 and V is TRBV6-5, with D perhaps matching TRBD1 (6 bases). Sequencing used peripheral blood. CDR3 in amino acids: CASSYGGLNSGNTIYF. DNA for the CDR3: TGTGCCAGCAGTTACGGGGGCCTGAACTCTGGAAACACCATATATTTT.